This is a list of T cell receptor beta chains from one sample in a study of identical twins. One entry per CDR3 protein results from TCRdb running MiXCR on the 5' RACE reads. The table lists around 490,000 distinct CDR3 sequences, roughly 15% of them singletons. These sequences were also reported in another study, on yellow fever vaccine responses in identical twins.

Sequencing input: CD4+ T cells sorted from blood. The receptors were gathered from a woman aged 18 to 35 in good health. The CDR3 runs from the conserved cysteine through the conserved F or W. The D gene is left open where the match is weak. Clone size is given for some rows only: seen once, a few or many times, or a class if the clone is expanded.

J gene: TRBJ2-5; clone size: once; D gene: -; V gene: TRBV28; CDR3 length: 13; CDR3 protein: CASSYPGQETQYF; CDR3 DNA: TGTGCCAGCAGTTATCCGGGACAAGAGACCCAGTACTTC
J gene: TRBJ1-2; clone size: -; D gene: -; V gene: TRBV5-1; CDR3 length: 16; CDR3 protein: CASSLPPRQAYWGYTF; CDR3 DNA: TGCGCCAGCAGCTTGCCCCCCCGACAGGCGTACTGGGGCTACACCTTC
J gene: TRBJ2-1; clone size: many; D gene: -; V gene: TRBV12-3/TRBV12-4; CDR3 length: 12; CDR3 protein: CASSLAPVGQFF; CDR3 DNA: TGTGCCAGCAGTTTAGCCCCAGTAGGGCAGTTCTTC
J gene: TRBJ2-1; clone size: -; D gene: -; V gene: TRBV25-1; CDR3 length: 16; CDR3 protein: CASSEYKPSLVDEQFF; CDR3 DNA: TGTGCCAGCAGTGAATATAAGCCTAGTCTAGTCGATGAGCAGTTCTTC
J gene: TRBJ2-1; clone size: -; D gene: TRBD1; V gene: TRBV7-9; CDR3 length: 17; CDR3 protein: CASSLPFRQGIYNEQFF; CDR3 DNA: TGTGCCAGCAGCTTACCCTTCCGACAGGGAATTTACAATGAGCAGTTCTTC
J gene: TRBJ2-3; clone size: few; D gene: -; V gene: TRBV7-2; CDR3 length: 17; CDR3 protein: CASSLGFYSFRTDTQYF; CDR3 DNA: TGTGCCAGCAGCTTAGGGTTCTATTCCTTCCGCACAGATACGCAGTATTTT
J gene: TRBJ1-1; clone size: few; D gene: -; V gene: TRBV5-1; CDR3 length: 14; CDR3 protein: CASSLGALNTEAFF; CDR3 DNA: TGCGCCAGCAGCTTGGGGGCGTTGAACACTGAAGCTTTCTTT
J gene: TRBJ2-3; clone size: -; D gene: -; V gene: TRBV4-1; CDR3 length: 16; CDR3 protein: CASSQLGQGIPDTQYF; CDR3 DNA: TGCGCCAGCAGCCAACTCGGGCAGGGAATCCCAGATACGCAGTATTTT
J gene: TRBJ2-7; clone size: few; D gene: TRBD2; V gene: TRBV12-3/TRBV12-4; CDR3 length: 17; CDR3 protein: CASSQGLAGGPGNEQYF; CDR3 DNA: TGTGCCAGCAGCCAGGGACTAGCGGGAGGGCCGGGCAACGAGCAGTACTTC
J gene: TRBJ2-2; clone size: few; D gene: -; V gene: TRBV7-2; CDR3 length: 15; CDR3 protein: CASSLFSSSTGELFF; CDR3 DNA: TGTGCCAGCAGCCTATTCTCAAGTTCCACCGGGGAGCTGTTTTTT
J gene: TRBJ1-1; clone size: once; D gene: -; V gene: TRBV18; CDR3 length: 12; CDR3 protein: CASKAMNTEAFF; CDR3 DNA: TGTGCCAGCAAGGCCATGAACACTGAAGCTTTCTTT